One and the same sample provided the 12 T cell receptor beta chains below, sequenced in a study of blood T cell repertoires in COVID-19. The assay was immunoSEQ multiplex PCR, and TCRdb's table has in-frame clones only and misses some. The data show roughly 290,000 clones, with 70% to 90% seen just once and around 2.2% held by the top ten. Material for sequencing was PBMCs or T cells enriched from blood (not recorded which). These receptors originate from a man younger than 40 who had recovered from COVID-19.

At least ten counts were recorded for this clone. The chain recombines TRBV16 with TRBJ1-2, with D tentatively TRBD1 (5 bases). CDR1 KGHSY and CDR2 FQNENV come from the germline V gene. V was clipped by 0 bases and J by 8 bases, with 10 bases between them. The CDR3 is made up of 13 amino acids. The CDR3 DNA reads TGTGCCAGCAGCCAATCCTCAGGGTCCGGCTACACCTTC. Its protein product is CASSQSSGSGYTF.

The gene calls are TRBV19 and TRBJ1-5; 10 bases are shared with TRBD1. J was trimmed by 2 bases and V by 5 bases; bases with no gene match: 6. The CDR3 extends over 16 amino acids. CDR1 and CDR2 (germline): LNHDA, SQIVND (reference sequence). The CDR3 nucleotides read TGTGCCAGTAGTCCCCGGACAGGGGGTGGCAATCAGCCCCAGCATTTT. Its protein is CASSPRTGGGNQPQHF. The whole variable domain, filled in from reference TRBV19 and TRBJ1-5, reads DGGITQSPKYLFRKEGQNVTLSCEQNLNHDAMYWYRQDPGQGLRLIYYSQIVNDFQKGDIAEGYSVSREKKESFPLTVTSAQKNPTAFYLCASSPRTGGGNQPQHFGDGTRLSIL.

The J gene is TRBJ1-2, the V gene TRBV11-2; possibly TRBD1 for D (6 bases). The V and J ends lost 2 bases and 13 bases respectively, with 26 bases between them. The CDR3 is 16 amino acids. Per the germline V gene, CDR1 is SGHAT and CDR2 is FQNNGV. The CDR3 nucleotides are TGTGCCAGCAGCTTATCACAGGGAAGTGCGGGTCTCCAGGGCACCTTC. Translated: CASSLSQGSAGLQGTF.

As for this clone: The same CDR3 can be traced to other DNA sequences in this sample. The CDR3 is CASSQAYYGYTF. The CDR3 DNA is TGTGCCAGCAGCCAAGCATACTATGGCTACACCTTC. The chain combines TRBV3-1 (or the pseudogene TRBV3-2) with TRBJ1-2; D uncertain. Germline CDR1 reads LGHDT; CDR2 reads YNNKEL (reference sequence). This CDR3 comprises 12 residues. The V and J ends lost 1 base and 3 bases respectively, with 3 bases between them.

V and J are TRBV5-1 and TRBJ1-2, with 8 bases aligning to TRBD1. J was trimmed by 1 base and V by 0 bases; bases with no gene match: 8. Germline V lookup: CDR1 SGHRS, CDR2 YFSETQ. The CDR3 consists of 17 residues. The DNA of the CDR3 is TGCGCCAGCAGCTTGGCTTTCCCGACAGGGGATAACTATGGCTACACCTTC. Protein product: CASSLAFPTGDNYGYTF. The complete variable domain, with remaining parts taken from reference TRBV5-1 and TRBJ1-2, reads KAGVTQTPRYLIKTRGQQVTLSCSPISGHRSVSWYQQTPGQGLQFLFEYFSETQRNKGNFPGRFSGRQFSNSRSEMNVSTLELGDSALYLCASSLAFPTGDNYGYTFGSGTRLTVV.

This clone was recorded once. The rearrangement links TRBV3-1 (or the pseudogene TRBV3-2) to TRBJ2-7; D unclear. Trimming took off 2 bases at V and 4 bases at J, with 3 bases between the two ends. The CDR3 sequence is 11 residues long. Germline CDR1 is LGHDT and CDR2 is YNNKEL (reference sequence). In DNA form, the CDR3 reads TGTGCCAGCAGCCAACCATACGAGCAGTACTTC. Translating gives CASSQPYEQYF.

CDR3 loop: CASSVTDGHTEAFF. The CDR3 bases are TGTGCCAGCAGCGTGACAGACGGACACACTGAAGCTTTCTTT. The chain uses TRBV9 and TRBJ1-1; a possible D gene is TRBD1 (5 bases). This CDR3 is 14 amino acids long. The germline CDR1 and CDR2 sequences are SGDLS and YYNGEE. Trimming left V 2 bases short and J 3 bases short, with 11 bases between.

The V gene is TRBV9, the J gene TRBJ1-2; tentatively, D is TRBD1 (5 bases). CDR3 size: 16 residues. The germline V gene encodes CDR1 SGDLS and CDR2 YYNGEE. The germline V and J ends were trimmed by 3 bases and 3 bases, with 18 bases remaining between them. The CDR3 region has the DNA TGTGCCAGCAGCGCAAACCTAGAGATAGGGGACTATGGCTACACCTTC. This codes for CASSANLEIGDYGYTF.

DNA for the CDR3: TGTGCCACCAGTGACTATACAGGGGATGGGCGCAATGAGCAGTTCTTC. It encodes CATSDYTGDGRNEQFF. The chain is built from TRBV24-1 and TRBJ2-1; 7 positions agree with TRBD1. With 4 bases clipped from V and 6 bases from J, the junction kept 11 bases outside the gene matches. Germline lookup yields CDR1 KGHDR and CDR2 SFDVKD. This CDR3 spans 16 amino acids.

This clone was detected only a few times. The CDR3 sequence is CASSITGFSGNTIYF. CDR3 in DNA: TGTGCCAGCAGTATCACAGGGTTCTCTGGAAACACCATATATTTT. This sequence joins TRBV6-5 and TRBJ1-3, with a possible D match to TRBD1 (6 bases). Trimming took off 5 bases at V and 0 bases at J, with 11 bases between the two ends. CDR1 is MNHEY and CDR2 is SVGAGI in the germline V gene. This CDR3 spans 15 amino acids.

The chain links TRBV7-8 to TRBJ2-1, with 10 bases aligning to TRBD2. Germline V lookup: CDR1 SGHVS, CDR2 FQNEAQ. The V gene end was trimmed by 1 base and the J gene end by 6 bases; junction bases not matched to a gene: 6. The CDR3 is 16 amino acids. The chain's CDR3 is CASSLEASGGANEQFF. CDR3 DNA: TGTGCCAGCAGCTTAGAGGCCAGCGGGGGGGCCAATGAGCAGTTCTTC.

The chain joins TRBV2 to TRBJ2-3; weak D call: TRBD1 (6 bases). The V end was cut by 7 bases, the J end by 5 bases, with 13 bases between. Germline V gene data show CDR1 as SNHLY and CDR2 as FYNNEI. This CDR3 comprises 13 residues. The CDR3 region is CASKNRAGDTQYF. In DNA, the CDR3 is TGTGCCAGCAAAAACAGGGCCGGAGATACGCAGTATTTT.